A single sample is the source of the 28 T cell receptor beta chains below, sequenced in a study of OX40 agonist ivuxolimab in advanced cancers. Library preparation used the immunoSEQ multiplex PCR assay. The table was pulled from immuneACCESS by TCRdb, which kept in-frame rearrangements only. Such tables lose some clones; where checked, under half of the loss comes from unresolved V genes, and the rest has no known cause. The sample table lists around 62,000 clones, around 89% of them with a count of one. The top ten hold 10% to 15% of the sample. Sequencing was performed on CD4+ or CD8+ T cells sorted from blood, taken in a trial of the OX40 agonist ivuxolimab. These receptors came from an adult with an advanced solid tumor such as melanoma, head and neck, liver or kidney cancer.

The chain employs TRBV19 and TRBJ1-2; a possible D gene is TRBD1 (6 bases). CDR3 length equals 13 residues. Germline V gene lookup returns CDR1 LNHDA and CDR2 SQIVND (reference sequence). The V end lost 2 bases, the J end lost 5 bases, and 9 bases lay between the germline ends. The CDR3 coding sequence is TGTGCCAGTAGTATACCCAGGGGTTATGGCTACACCTTC. Its protein product is CASSIPRGYGYTF.

The rearrangement joins TRBV4-1 to TRBJ2-1; D call uncertain. CDR1 MGHRA and CDR2 YSYEKL come from the germline V gene. This CDR3 has 15 residues. V lost 1 base to trimming and J lost 0 bases, with 7 bases between them. DNA for the CDR3: TGCGCCAGCAGCCAAGTTGTACTCTCCTACAATGAGCAGTTCTTC. Translating it yields CASSQVVLSYNEQFF.

This clone was seen a single time. The sample contains more than one DNA sequence encoding this CDR3. V is TRBV9 and J is TRBJ2-2; D unresolved. CDR1 is SGDLS and CDR2 is YYNGEE in the germline V gene. This CDR3 contains 13 residues. V shed 0 bases and J shed 2 bases, with 2 bases lying between them. This chain's CDR3 is CASSVGNTGELFF. For the CDR3, the DNA is TGTGCCAGCAGCGTAGGTAACACCGGGGAGCTGTTTTTT. The full variable domain, in which reference TRBV9 and TRBJ2-2 provide the parts outside the CDR3, is DSGVTQTPKHLITATGQRVTLRCSPRSGDLSVYWYQQSLDQGLQFLIQYYNGEERAKGNILERFSAQQFPDLHSELNLSSLELGDSALYFCASSVGNTGELFFGEGSRLTVL.

The chain is built from TRBV7-2 and TRBJ2-1; D call uncertain. Germline V gene lookup returns CDR1 SGHTA and CDR2 FQGNSA. Trimming cost V 3 bases and J 7 bases, with 16 bases left between them. The CDR3 spans 15 residues. CDR3 in amino acids: CASSFPREWSNEQFF. For the CDR3, the DNA is TGTGCCAGCAGCTTCCCCCGTGAATGGTCAAATGAGCAGTTCTTC.

This clone was picked up one time. As DNA, the CDR3 is TGTGCCAGCAGTTTAAATCCAAACACCGGGGAGCTGTTTTTT. Translating gives CASSLNPNTGELFF. V and J are TRBV28 and TRBJ2-2; the D is unclear. This CDR3 has 14 residues. CDR1 and CDR2 from the germline V gene are MDHEN and SYDVKM. V was clipped by 2 bases and J by 2 bases, with 6 bases between them.

This clone has ten or more counts. The chain couples TRBV27 to TRBJ2-2, with 8 positions matching TRBD1. This CDR3 has 13 amino acids. V trimming: 6 bases; J trimming: 3 bases; junction bases outside the gene matches: 0. CDR1 is MNHEY and CDR2 is SMNVEV in the germline V gene (reference sequence). This chain's CDR3 is CASRTGDTGELFF. The CDR3 DNA sequence: TGTGCCAGCAGGACAGGGGACACCGGGGAGCTGTTTTTT.

This clone was seen a single time. The J gene is TRBJ2-1, the V gene TRBV9; 15 bases align to TRBD2. The CDR3 is 18 residues long. Germline CDR1 reads SGDLS; CDR2 reads YYNGEE. V lost 3 bases and J lost 8; bases outside the gene matches: 12. The DNA of the CDR3 is TGTGCCAGCAGCGGTAGGACTAGCGGGAGGGCCAGGTCCCATGAGCAGTTCTTC. Its protein product is CASSGRTSGRARSHEQFF.

The chain has TRBV27 and TRBJ2-7, with D hard to call. The CDR3 runs to 14 residues. Germline lookup yields CDR1 MNHEY and CDR2 SMNVEV (reference sequence). The V and J ends lost 7 bases and 3 bases respectively, with 16 bases between them. CDR3 nucleotides: TGTGCCAGCAAAGTGGCGGAGTTAAGCTACGAGCAGTACTTC. This translates into CASKVAELSYEQYF.

The chain has TRBV27 and TRBJ2-7; D is possibly TRBD2 (5 bases). The CDR3 runs to 13 residues. Trimming shortened V by 7 bases and J by 6 bases, and 16 bases separated the two germline ends. The germline V gene has CDR1 MNHEY and CDR2 SMNVEV (reference sequence). The CDR3 coding sequence is TGTGCCAGCATAGCGACTCCAACGCGCGAGCAGTACTTC. Translated, it gives CASIATPTREQYF.

The chain uses TRBV29-1 and TRBJ2-1, with 9 positions matching TRBD2. CDR3 size: 14 residues. Per the germline V gene, CDR1 is SQVTM and CDR2 is ANQGSEA. With V trimmed by 4 bases and J by 10 bases, 11 bases remained unmatched. CDR3 nucleotides: TGCAGCGTTGGACTAGCGGATTTTACAGGAGAGCAGTTCTTC. As protein: CSVGLADFTGEQFF.

V usage is TRBV27 and J usage is TRBJ2-5; 7 bases match TRBD1. The CDR3 is 14 residues long. The V segment lost 6 bases and the J segment 4 bases; nucleotides outside the gene matches: 8. Germline CDR1 reads MNHEY; CDR2 reads SMNVEV (reference sequence). The CDR3 reads CASRPGGLGETQYF. DNA for the CDR3: TGTGCCAGCAGACCAGGGGGTTTAGGAGAGACCCAGTACTTC.

CDR3 sequence (DNA): TGTGCCAGCAGCCGACAGGGGTCAGATGAAAAACTGTTTTTT. It translates to CASSRQGSDEKLFF. The V gene is TRBV7-9, the J gene TRBJ1-4; 8 bases are a match to TRBD1. Germline V lookup: CDR1 SEHNR, CDR2 FQNEAQ (reference sequence). The CDR3 spans 14 residues. J was trimmed by 6 bases and V by 5 bases; bases with no gene match: 5. The full variable domain, its missing parts supplied by reference TRBV7-9 and TRBJ1-4, is DTGVSQNPRHKITKRGQNVTFRCDPISEHNRLYWYRQTLGQGPEFLTYFQNEAQLEKSRLLSDRFSAERPKGSFSTLEIQRTEQGDSAMYLCASSRQGSDEKLFFGSGTQLSVL.

V and J are TRBV5-3 and TRBJ2-7; D gene unclear. TRBV5-3 is classed as an ORF, of uncertain function. There are 12 residues in the CDR3. V was clipped by 2 bases and J by 4 bases, with 7 bases between them. The CDR3 reads CARSFIGYEQYV. Here the CDR3 DNA reads TGTGCCAGAAGCTTCATAGGGTACGAGCAGTACGTC.

This chain links TRBV5-1 with TRBJ2-5; D gene ambiguous. The germline V and J ends were trimmed by 0 bases and 5 bases, with 8 bases remaining between them. This CDR3 has 13 residues. In germline, CDR1 is SGHRS, CDR2 YFSETQ. The CDR3 region is CASSLEVWETQYF. CDR3 coding DNA: TGCGCCAGCAGCTTGGAAGTCTGGGAGACCCAGTACTTC. The variable domain in full, with the rest retrieved from reference TRBV5-1 and TRBJ2-5, is KAGVTQTPRYLIKTRGQQVTLSCSPISGHRSVSWYQQTPGQGLQFLFEYFSETQRNKGNFPGRFSGRQFSNSRSEMNVSTLELGDSALYLCASSLEVWETQYFGPGTRLLVL.

CDR3 amino acids: CASSLSQGFQPQHF. The CDR3, as DNA: TGTGCCAGCAGTTTATCGCAGGGGTTTCAGCCCCAGCATTTT. V is TRBV27 and J is TRBJ1-5; D is possibly TRBD1 (6 bases). Trimming stripped 0 bases from V and 6 bases from J, with 9 bases between. The CDR3 runs 14 residues. Germline V CDR1 and CDR2: MNHEY, SMNVEV (reference sequence).

The rearrangement uses TRBV7-8 and TRBJ2-7, with TRBD2 matching 8 bases. CDR3 size: 16 residues. Germline V gives CDR1 SGHVS, CDR2 FQNEAQ. V lost 4 bases, J lost 6 bases, and 14 bases stayed unmatched. The CDR3 bases are TGTGCCAGCAGCTCGACCCTAGCGGGCGGGCTTGGCGAGCAGTACTTC. Translation gives CASSSTLAGGLGEQYF.

The chain is built from TRBV6-5 and TRBJ2-6; no reliable D call. The length of the CDR3 is 13 residues. Trimming removed 0 bases at V and 3 bases at J, with 0 bases between. Germline lookup yields CDR1 MNHEY and CDR2 SVGAGI. The CDR3 reads CASSYSGANVLTF. The CDR3 DNA sequence: TGTGCCAGCAGTTACTCTGGGGCCAACGTCCTGACTTTC.

J is TRBJ2-5 and V is TRBV2; 12 bases map to TRBD2. The CDR3 loop spans 19 amino acids. Losses at the gene ends were 5 bases for V and 2 bases for J; bases not matched to a gene: 15. Per the germline V gene, CDR1 is SNHLY and CDR2 is FYNNEI. The CDR3 loop reads CASSSSGTSGYWGQETQYF. DNA of the CDR3: TGTGCCAGCAGTTCCTCCGGGACTAGCGGGTATTGGGGGCAAGAGACCCAGTACTTC.

This clone has only a few counts. The rearrangement links TRBV6-5 to TRBJ1-5; D is unclear. The V and J ends lost 2 bases and 6 bases respectively, with 8 bases between them. The germline V gene has CDR1 MNHEY and CDR2 SVGAGI. This CDR3 has 13 amino acids. The CDR3 is CASSYADGQPQHF. CDR3 nucleotides: TGTGCCAGCAGTTACGCAGACGGTCAGCCCCAGCATTTT.

The rearrangement uses TRBV7-9 and TRBJ2-1; a possible D gene is TRBD2 (5 bases). Germline V lookup: CDR1 SEHNR, CDR2 FQNEAQ (reference sequence). The length of the CDR3 is 12 residues. V lost 5 bases, J lost 9 bases, and 11 bases lay in between. The CDR3 spells CASSPHEGEQFF. Here the CDR3 DNA reads TGTGCCAGCAGCCCCCACGAGGGTGAGCAGTTCTTC.

The CDR3 protein is CASTHVGEAGELFF. The CDR3 nucleotides are TGTGCCAGCACCCACGTGGGCGAGGCCGGGGAGCTGTTTTTT. V usage is TRBV2 and J usage is TRBJ2-2; D is undetermined. The V end lost 7 bases, the J end lost 6 bases, and 15 bases lay between the germline ends. The CDR3 totals 14 residues. Germline V CDR1 and CDR2: SNHLY, FYNNEI.

V and J are TRBV9 and TRBJ1-3; D not certain. This CDR3 region has 15 residues. V lost 4 bases to trimming and J lost 0 bases, with 11 bases between them. The germline gives CDR1 SGDLS, CDR2 YYNGEE. CDR3 residues: CASSPEPRSGNTIYF. The CDR3 bases are TGTGCCAGCAGCCCCGAACCACGCTCTGGAAACACCATATATTTT.

This chain joins TRBV4-1 and TRBJ1-2, with D maybe TRBD1 (6 bases). V lost 1 base and J 4 bases, leaving 16 bases between the germline ends. The CDR3 is 16 residues long. Germline lookup yields CDR1 MGHRA and CDR2 YSYEKL. The chain's CDR3 is CASSQAWGRFGYGYTF. CDR3 in DNA: TGCGCCAGCAGCCAAGCTTGGGGGCGATTCGGCTATGGCTACACCTTC.

The chain carries TRBV5-6 and TRBJ1-1; perhaps TRBD1 as D (6 bases). This CDR3 is built from 12 residues. Trimming shortened V by 5 bases and J by 3 bases, and 8 bases separated the two germline ends. Germline loops: CDR1 SGHDT, CDR2 YYEEEE. CDR3 sequence (DNA): TGTGCCAGCAGGAAGGGGGACACTGAAGCTTTCTTT. It specifies CASRKGDTEAFF. Using reference TRBV5-6 and TRBJ1-1 for the parts outside the CDR3, the full variable domain is DAGVTQSPTHLIKTRGQQVTLRCSPKSGHDTVSWYQQALGQGPQFIFQYYEEEERQRGNFPDRFSGHQFPNYSSELNVNALLLGDSALYLCASRKGDTEAFFGQGTRLTVV.

The rearrangement joins TRBV5-1 to TRBJ2-1; unclear D gene. The ends were cut back, 4 bases at V and 9 bases at J, with 14 bases in the middle. This CDR3 contains 13 residues. The germline V gene has CDR1 SGHRS and CDR2 YFSETQ. The CDR3, as DNA: TGCGCCAGCAGCCCCACTGGCAGCGTTGAGCAGTTCTTC. Translating it yields CASSPTGSVEQFF.

The chain combines TRBV11-2 with TRBJ2-1; D perhaps matches TRBD2 (5 bases). The V end was cut by 2 bases, the J end by 5 bases, with 13 bases between. Germline CDR1 and CDR2: SGHAT and FQNNGV. The CDR3 is 15 amino acids. The CDR3 loop is CASSLIFSVHNEQFF. CDR3 nucleotides: TGTGCCAGCAGCTTAATCTTTAGCGTTCACAATGAGCAGTTCTTC.

The sample holds one count of this clone. The V and J genes are TRBV27 and TRBJ2-1; D gene unclear. The ends were cut back, 6 bases at V and 2 bases at J, with 8 bases in the middle. The CDR3 length is 13 residues. Per the germline V gene, CDR1 is MNHEY and CDR2 is SMNVEV (reference sequence). CDR3 residues: CASRHPTYNEQFF. DNA of the CDR3: TGTGCCAGCAGACACCCAACCTACAATGAGCAGTTCTTC.

The genes are TRBV6-6 and TRBJ1-2, with 8 bases fitting TRBD1. The V gene end was trimmed by 8 bases and the J gene end by 4 bases; junction bases not matched to a gene: 6. The CDR3 is 13 residues long. Per the germline V gene, CDR1 is MNHNY and CDR2 is SVGAGI (reference sequence). CDR3 sequence reads: CASGQGGSYGYTF. CDR3 sequence (DNA): TGTGCCAGCGGACAGGGCGGGTCCTATGGCTACACCTTC.